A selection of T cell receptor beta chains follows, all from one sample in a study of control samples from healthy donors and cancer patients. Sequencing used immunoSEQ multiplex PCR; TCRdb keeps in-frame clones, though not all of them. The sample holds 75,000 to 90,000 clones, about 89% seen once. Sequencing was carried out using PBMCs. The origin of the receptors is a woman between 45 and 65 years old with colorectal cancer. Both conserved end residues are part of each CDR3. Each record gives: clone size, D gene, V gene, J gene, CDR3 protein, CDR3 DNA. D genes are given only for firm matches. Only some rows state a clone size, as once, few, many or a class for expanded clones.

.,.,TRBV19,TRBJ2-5,CATRGETQYF,TGTGCCACCCGAGGGGAGACCCAGTACTTC
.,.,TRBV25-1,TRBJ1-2,CASSRPVGGYTF,TGTGCCAGCAGCCGCCCCGTGGGGGGCTACACCTTC
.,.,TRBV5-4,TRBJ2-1,CASSLPGQEQFF,TGTGCCAGCAGCCTTCCCGGCCAGGAGCAGTTCTTC
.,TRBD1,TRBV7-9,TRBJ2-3,CASSPRTGGATCTDTQYF,TGTGCCAGCAGCCCACGGACAGGGGGCGCGACATGCACAGATACGCAGTATTTT
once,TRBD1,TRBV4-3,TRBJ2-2,CASSQDVTGQGNGELFF,TGCGCCAGCAGCCAAGATGTGACGGGACAGGGGAACGGGGAGCTGTTTTTT
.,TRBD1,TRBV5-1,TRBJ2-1,CASSIGTGGGYNEQFF,TGCGCCAGCAGCATAGGGACAGGGGGCGGTTACAATGAGCAGTTCTTC
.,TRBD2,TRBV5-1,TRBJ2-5,CASSSASGGEQETQYF,TGCGCCAGCAGCTCCGCTAGCGGGGGGGAACAAGAGACCCAGTACTTC
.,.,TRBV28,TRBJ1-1,CASRGEGAEAFF,TGTGCCAGCAGGGGGGAGGGGGCTGAAGCTTTCTTT
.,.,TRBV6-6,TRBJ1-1,CASSWTMNTEAFF,TGTGCCAGCAGTTGGACCATGAACACTGAAGCTTTCTTT
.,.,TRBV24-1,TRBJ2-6,CATSDIDPLGANVLTF,TGTGCCACCAGTGATATTGATCCCCTCGGGGCCAACGTCCTGACTTTC
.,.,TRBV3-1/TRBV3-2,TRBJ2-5,CASSQSTGRETQYF,TGTGCCAGCAGCCAAAGTACAGGGCGGGAGACCCAGTACTTC
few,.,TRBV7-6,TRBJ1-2,CASSLVSSGENWYEGYTF,TGTGCCAGCAGCTTAGTATCTTCAGGGGAGAACTGGTACGAAGGCTACACCTTC
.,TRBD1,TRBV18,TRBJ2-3,CASSPVTGGIGTQYF,TGTGCCAGCTCACCAGTGACAGGGGGAATTGGTACGCAGTATTTT
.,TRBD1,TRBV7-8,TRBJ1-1,CASSLRDRGSTEAFF,TGTGCCAGCAGCCTCAGAGACAGGGGTAGCACTGAAGCTTTCTTT
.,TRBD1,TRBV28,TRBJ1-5,CASSTAGQGAGQPQHF,TGTGCCAGCAGCACCGCTGGACAGGGGGCTGGTCAGCCCCAGCATTTT
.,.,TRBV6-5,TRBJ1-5,CASSRYSGHLGPQHF,TGTGCCAGCAGTCGCTACTCGGGACACCTTGGGCCCCAGCATTTT
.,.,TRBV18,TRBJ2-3,CASSPNGDTQYF,TGTGCCAGCTCACCGAATGGGGATACGCAGTATTTT
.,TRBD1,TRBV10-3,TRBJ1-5,CAISADRGQPQHF,TGTGCCATCAGTGCGGACAGGGGTCAGCCCCAGCATTTT
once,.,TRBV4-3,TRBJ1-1,CASSQDLRVYTEAFF,TGCGCCAGCAGCCAAGACTTGAGGGTTTATACTGAAGCTTTCTTT
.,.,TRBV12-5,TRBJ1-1,CASASGQFTEAFF,TGTGCTAGTGCATCAGGACAGTTCACTGAAGCTTTCTTT
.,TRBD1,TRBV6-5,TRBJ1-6,CASSEGATYNSPLHF,TGTGCCAGCTCAGAGGGGGCCACCTATAATTCACCCCTCCACTTT
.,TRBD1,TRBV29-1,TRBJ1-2,CSVETGQGLRDGYTF,TGCAGCGTTGAAACGGGACAGGGACTCCGGGATGGCTACACCTTC
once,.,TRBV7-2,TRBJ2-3,CASSLPPGTTDTQYF,TGTGCCAGCAGCCTCCCCCCGGGAACCACAGATACGCAGTATTTT
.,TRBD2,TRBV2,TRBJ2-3,CASRMRGNTDTQYF,TGTGCCAGTCGTATGCGGGGGAACACAGATACGCAGTATTTT
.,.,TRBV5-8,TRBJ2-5,CASSRGAGTATQETQYF,TGTGCCAGCTCCCGGGGGGCCGGGACAGCCACCCAAGAGACCCAGTACTTC
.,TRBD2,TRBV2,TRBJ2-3,CASKRTSGGQRTDTQYF,TGTGCCAGCAAAAGGACTAGCGGGGGGCAGCGCACAGATACGCAGTATTTT